The clone carrying this T cell receptor (beta chain) came up many times. Antigen unknown. This sample was taken from a study of response to subunit inactivated influenza vaccine. Study-wide findings and caveats: New T cells are recruited in small numbers by each seasonal influenza vaccination, according to the authors' suggestion.

MiXCR was run by TCRdb on the RT-PCR reads, yielding one entry per CDR3 protein. The repertoire holds about 530,000 distinct CDR3 sequences, with approximately 12% as singletons. V was cut by 2 bases and J by 6 bases, with 14 bases left in between. This CDR3 region has 15 residues. Germline V CDR1 and CDR2: SEHNR, FQNEAQ (reference sequence). The starting material was PBMCs from blood, obtained on the day of vaccination. The sequence derives from a man aged 45-65 years who received an inactivated influenza vaccine. The chain is built from TRBV7-9 and TRBJ2-1; no firm D call. DNA for the CDR3: TGTGCCAGCAGCTTACCGTACAGATTAGGCAATGAGCAGTTCTTC. This codes for CASSLPYRLGNEQFF.